Following are 18 T cell receptor beta chains from one sample sequenced in a study of early T cells in non-severe SARS-CoV-2 infection. TCRdb re-called the 5' RACE reads with MiXCR, one entry per CDR3 protein. The sample holds roughly 100,000 distinct CDR3 sequences, around 13% seen once. Specimen: whole blood. The receptors were sampled from an adult who was a healthcare worker with PCR-confirmed SARS-CoV-2 infection or an uninfected control (not recorded which).

The rearrangement links TRBV6-2 or TRBV6-3 to TRBJ2-1, with D perhaps TRBD2 (5 bases). V was shortened by 6 bases and J by 5 bases, with 17 bases between the two germline ends. In germline, CDR1 is MNHEY, CDR2 SVGEGT. The CDR3 sequence is 15 residues long. As DNA, the CDR3 is TGTGCCAGCAGCGCGAAAACTAGGTTTGACAATGAGCAGTTCTTC. Translating it yields CASSAKTRFDNEQFF.

This chain links TRBV11-1 with TRBJ2-1, with D perhaps assigned TRBD1 or TRBD2 (5 bases each). Trimming took 5 bases from V and 7 from J, leaving 15 bases between them. The CDR3 extends over 14 amino acids. The germline CDR1 and CDR2 sequences are SGHAT and FQDESV (reference sequence). The CDR3 loop is CASSQRDAGNEQFF. DNA for the CDR3: TGTGCCAGCAGCCAACGGGACGCAGGAAATGAGCAGTTCTTC.

In its sample, this clonotype was seen a few times. The genes are TRBV6-2 or TRBV6-3 and TRBJ2-1, with D maybe TRBD1 (5 bases). There are 16 residues in the CDR3. Trimming removed 6 bases at V and 0 bases at J, with 15 bases between. CDR1 and CDR2 (germline): MNHEY, SVGEGT. Written as DNA, the CDR3 is TGTGCCAGCAGGCGAGAAAGGGGCCCCTCCTACAATGAGCAGTTCTTC. Translating it yields CASRRERGPSYNEQFF.

This clonotype was seen a few times. The V and J genes are TRBV6-6 and TRBJ1-1; maybe TRBD1 (5 bases). CDR1 is MNHNY and CDR2 is SVGAGI in the germline V gene (reference sequence). This CDR3 comprises 14 residues. Trimming left V 2 bases short and J 1 base short, with 8 bases between. The CDR3 sequence is CASSYAGGNTEAFF. DNA of the CDR3: TGTGCCAGCAGTTACGCGGGGGGGAACACTGAAGCTTTCTTT.

This clonotype has a handful of counts. The genes are TRBV6-5 and TRBJ1-1; no clear D. Germline CDR1 reads MNHEY; CDR2 reads SVGAGI. Trimming pared 5 bases from V and 8 bases from J, leaving 15 bases between. The CDR3 has 13 residues. This CDR3 reads CASSKKWVTEAFF. The CDR3 region has the DNA TGTGCCAGCAGTAAAAAATGGGTAACCGAAGCTTTCTTT.

This clonotype was recorded a few times. This rearrangement joins TRBV6-6 to TRBJ1-1; D is undetermined. Germline CDR1 MNHNY, CDR2 SVGAGI (reference sequence). V was trimmed by 2 bases and J by 4 bases, leaving 17 bases between them. CDR3 length: 16 amino acids. The DNA of the CDR3 is TGTGCCAGCAGTTACGGGTCAAAGATAACTGGCACTGAAGCTTTCTTT. Protein product: CASSYGSKITGTEAFF.

This clonotype was observed once. Being one base from a much bigger clone, this may be a read error. V is TRBV7-8 and J is TRBJ2-2; D uncertain. Germline-derived CDR1 and CDR2 are SGHVS and FQNEAQ. The CDR3 loop spans 14 amino acids. Trimming pared 5 bases from V and 10 bases from J, leaving 17 bases between. CDR3 in DNA: TGTGCCAGCAGCCCCAACGCGGCTCCCGAGGAGCTGTTTTTT. Amino acids: CASSPNAAPEELFF.

Ten or more counts support this clonotype. The chain is built from TRBV28 and TRBJ1-2; 9 nucleotides align to TRBD1. The V gene end was trimmed by 6 bases and the J gene end by 8 bases; junction bases not matched to a gene: 13. CDR1 is MDHEN and CDR2 is SYDVKM in the germline V gene. The CDR3 has 15 residues. The CDR3 loop is CASRYRRDRDEGYTF. DNA for the CDR3: TGTGCCAGCAGGTACCGACGGGACAGGGACGAAGGCTACACCTTC.

This clonotype has ten or more counts. The rearrangement joins TRBV7-2 to TRBJ2-3; perhaps TRBD2 as D (6 bases). V was trimmed by 1 base and J by 2 bases, leaving 13 bases between them. The V gene's germline CDR1 is SGHTA and CDR2 FQGNSA. CDR3 length equals 16 residues. CDR3 DNA sequence: TGTGCCAGCAGCTTAGGGGGGACTCTAAACACAGATACGCAGTATTTT. Amino acid sequence: CASSLGGTLNTDTQYF. Full variable domain (missing parts from reference TRBV7-2 and TRBJ2-3): GAGVSQSPSNKVTEKGKDVELRCDPISGHTALYWYRQSLGQGLEFLIYFQGNSAPDKSGLPSDRFSAERTGGSVSTLTIQRTQQEDSAVYLCASSLGGTLNTDTQYFGPGTRLTVL.

This sequence joins TRBV28 and TRBJ1-1; 8 bases line up with TRBD1. Germline V gives CDR1 MDHEN, CDR2 SYDVKM. CDR3 size: 14 residues. The junction had 1 base not matched to a gene; V was cut back by 4 bases and J by 0 bases. The CDR3 sequence: CASSWTGMNTEAFF. In nucleotides, the CDR3 is TGTGCCAGCAGTTGGACAGGGATGAACACTGAAGCTTTCTTT.

This clonotype has a handful of counts. This chain uses TRBV6-5 with TRBJ2-7; weak D call: TRBD1 (7 bases). Germline V gives CDR1 MNHEY, CDR2 SVGAGI. The CDR3 is made up of 13 amino acids. V lost 6 bases, J lost 7 bases, and 16 bases lay in between. DNA of the CDR3: TGTGCCAGCAGGATGGGCAGGGGGAGGGAGCAGTACTTC. Translating it yields CASRMGRGREQYF.

This clonotype was observed at least ten times. This chain links TRBV30 with TRBJ2-7, with D unresolved. This CDR3 contains 14 residues. V was pared by 3 bases and J by 0 bases, with 12 bases between. The germline gives CDR1 GTSNPN, CDR2 SVGIG (reference sequence). In DNA, the CDR3 is TGTGCCTGGAGCCCTCACGCCTTCTCCTACGAGCAGTACTTC. As protein: CAWSPHAFSYEQYF.

Ten or more counts support this clonotype. The chain uses TRBV7-8 and TRBJ2-7; tentatively, D is TRBD2 (5 bases). The CDR3 covers 15 residues. The V end lost 4 bases, the J end lost 2 bases, and 15 bases lay between the germline ends. Germline V gene data show CDR1 as SGHVS and CDR2 as FQNEAQ. In DNA, the CDR3 is TGTGCCAGCAGCTCCCGGGGAGTTCCACCCTACGAGCAGTACTTC. It is translated as CASSSRGVPPYEQYF. The entire variable domain, with the rest obtained from reference TRBV7-8 and TRBJ2-7, is as follows: GAGVSQSPRYKVAKRGQDVALRCDPISGHVSLFWYQQALGQGPEFLTYFQNEAQLDKSGLPSDRFFAERPEGSVSTLKIQRTQQEDSAVYLCASSSRGVPPYEQYFGPGTRLTVT.

A note on this clonotype: Being one base from a much bigger clone, this may be a read error. This likely comes from a read error, as the CDR3 has no conserved phenylalanine or tryptophan at its end. The chain uses TRBV5-6 and TRBJ1-1, with 9 bases fitting TRBD1. Trimming at V came to 4 bases and at J to 10 bases, leaving 2 bases not matched to a gene. This CDR3 comprises 11 residues. Germline CDR1 and CDR2: SGHDT and YYEEEE. The CDR3 DNA reads as TGTGCCAGCAGCCGGGGACAGGGAGCTTTCTTA. Its translation: CASSRGQGAFL.

This clonotype appeared a few times. The rearrangement links TRBV11-2 to TRBJ2-2; the D gene is possibly TRBD1 (5 bases). This CDR3 has 17 amino acids. Trimming took off 4 bases at V and 3 bases at J, with 18 bases between the two ends. Looked up from germline, CDR1 is SGHAT and CDR2 is FQNNGV. Written as DNA, the CDR3 is TGTGCCAGCAGCTCCCCGCTGGTCCAGGGTTACACCGGGGAGCTGTTTTTT. As protein: CASSSPLVQGYTGELFF.

Points on this clonotype: The DNA is left out, because the CDR3 cannot be placed on it with certainty; the CDR3 is given as TCRdb lists it. The J gene is TRBJ2-2, the V gene TRBV29-1; TRBD1 reflects the table's D call only, with no check against the DNA. The germline gives CDR1 SQVTM, CDR2 ANQGSEA. The CDR3 spans 15 residues, counting both ends. The CDR3 spells CSVRQGDSTGELFFF.

This clonotype was seen repeatedly, ten times or more. The chain uses TRBV7-9 and TRBJ1-5; possible D gene TRBD1, 6 bases. The V gene's germline CDR1 is SEHNR and CDR2 FQNEAQ (reference sequence). The CDR3 length is 13 residues. Trimming removed 5 bases from V and 5 bases from J, with 10 bases in between. CDR3 in amino acids: CASSAGQYQPQHF. CDR3 in DNA: TGTGCCAGCAGCGCCGGACAGTATCAGCCCCAGCATTTT. The full variable domain, completed using reference TRBV7-9 and TRBJ1-5, is DTGVSQNPRHKITKRGQNVTFRCDPISEHNRLYWYRQTLGQGPEFLTYFQNEAQLEKSRLLSDRFSAERPKGSFSTLEIQRTEQGDSAMYLCASSAGQYQPQHFGDGTRLSIL.

Many counts were recorded for this clonotype. This sequence joins TRBV12-3 or TRBV12-4 and TRBJ2-3; D perhaps matches TRBD2 (5 bases). V gave up 3 bases and J gave up 1 base, with 8 bases separating them. This CDR3 has 14 amino acids. The CDR3, as DNA: TGTGCCAGCAGTTTCGAGAGGGGCACAGATACGCAGTATTTT. Translating it yields CASSFERGTDTQYF.